The entry below describes one T cell receptor (beta chain). This sample is drawn from a study of CD8 T cells in ankylosing spondylitis. MiXCR, run by TCRdb on the 5' RACE reads, gives a single entry per CDR3 protein. The data hold some 130,000 distinct CDR3 sequences, with roughly an eighth observed a single time. This CDR3 comprises 16 residues. The V and J ends lost 0 bases and 1 base respectively, with 11 bases between them. CDR1 LNHNV and CDR2 YYDKDF come from the germline V gene (reference sequence). The J gene is TRBJ2-3, the V gene TRBV15; possible D gene TRBD2, 6 bases. Sequencing was performed on blood, either unsorted or a sorted T cell fraction (not recorded which). The TCR was taken from a female donor with ankylosing spondylitis or in good health (not recorded which). CDR3 residues: CATSRDVASGTDTQYF. CDR3 coding DNA: TGTGCCACCAGCAGAGATGTGGCTAGCGGCACAGATACGCAGTATTTT.